Sequencing of this TCR beta chain was carried out in a study of cytomegalovirus exposure and HLA in healthy donors. With 1 base removed from V and 0 bases from J, the gap between germline ends came to 14 bases. The CDR3 totals 18 residues. Per the germline V gene, CDR1 is SGHNT and CDR2 is YYREEE (reference sequence). Primers: 60 Vbeta forward and 13 Jbeta reverse. Sequencing used immunoSEQ multiplex PCR; TCRdb keeps in-frame clones, though not all of them. The sample has approximately 100,000 clones, roughly four fifths seen once; the top ten hold about 10%. Sequencing was performed on PBMCs. V usage is TRBV5-4 and J usage is TRBJ1-6; tentative D call: TRBD1 (5 bases). The sequence was collected from a man between 50 and 59 years old in good health and CMV-seronegative. The CDR3 protein is CASSLKRGSSSYNSPLHF. The CDR3, as DNA: TGTGCCAGCAGCTTGAAAAGGGGTTCGAGCTCCTATAATTCACCCCTCCACTTT. The full variable domain, with the rest looked up from reference TRBV5-4 and TRBJ1-6, is ETGVTQSPTHLIKTRGQQVTLRCSSQSGHNTVSWYQQALGQGPQFIFQYYREEENGRGNFPPRFSGLQFPNYSSELNVNALELDDSALYLCASSLKRGSSSYNSPLHFGNGTRLTVT.